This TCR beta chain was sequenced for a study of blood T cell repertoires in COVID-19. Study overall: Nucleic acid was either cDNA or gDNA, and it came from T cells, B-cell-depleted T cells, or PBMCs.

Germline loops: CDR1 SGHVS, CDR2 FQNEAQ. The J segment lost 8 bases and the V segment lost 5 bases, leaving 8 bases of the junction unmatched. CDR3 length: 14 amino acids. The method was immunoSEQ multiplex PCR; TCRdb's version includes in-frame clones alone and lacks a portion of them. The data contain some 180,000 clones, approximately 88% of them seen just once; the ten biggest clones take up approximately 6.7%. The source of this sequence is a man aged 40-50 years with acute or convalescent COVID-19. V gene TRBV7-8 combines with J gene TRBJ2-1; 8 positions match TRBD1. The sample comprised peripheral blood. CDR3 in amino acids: CASSPDREVDEQFF. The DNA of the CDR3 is TGTGCCAGCAGCCCGGACAGGGAGGTTGATGAGCAGTTCTTC.